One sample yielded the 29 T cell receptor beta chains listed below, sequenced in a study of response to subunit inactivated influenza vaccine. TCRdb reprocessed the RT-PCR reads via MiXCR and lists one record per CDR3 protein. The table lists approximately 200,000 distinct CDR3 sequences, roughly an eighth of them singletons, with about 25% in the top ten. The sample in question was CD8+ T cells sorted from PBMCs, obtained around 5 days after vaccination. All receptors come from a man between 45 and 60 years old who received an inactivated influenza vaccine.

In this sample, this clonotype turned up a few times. The CDR3 DNA is TGCAGCGTGGGCCCGGGCCGTACCTACGAGCAGTACTTC. Amino acid sequence: CSVGPGRTYEQYF. This chain links TRBV29-1 with TRBJ2-7; D remains ambiguous. CDR1 and CDR2 (germline): SQVTM, ANQGSEA. The CDR3 is 13 residues long. Deletions cut 6 bases from V and 2 bases from J, with 14 bases between.

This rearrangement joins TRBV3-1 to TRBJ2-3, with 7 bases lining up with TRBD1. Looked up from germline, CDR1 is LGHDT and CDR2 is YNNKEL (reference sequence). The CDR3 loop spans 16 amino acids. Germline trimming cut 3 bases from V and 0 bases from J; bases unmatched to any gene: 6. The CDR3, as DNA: TGTGCCAGCAGCCATGCGACAGGGTTCAGCACAGATACGCAGTATTTT. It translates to CASSHATGFSTDTQYF.

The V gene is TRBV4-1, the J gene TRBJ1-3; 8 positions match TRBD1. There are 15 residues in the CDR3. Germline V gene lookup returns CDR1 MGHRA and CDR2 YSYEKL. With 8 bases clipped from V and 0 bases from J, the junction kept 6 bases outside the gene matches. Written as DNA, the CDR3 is TGCGCCAGCGCACCTGGGACAGGCTCTGGAAACACCATATATTTT. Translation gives CASAPGTGSGNTIYF.

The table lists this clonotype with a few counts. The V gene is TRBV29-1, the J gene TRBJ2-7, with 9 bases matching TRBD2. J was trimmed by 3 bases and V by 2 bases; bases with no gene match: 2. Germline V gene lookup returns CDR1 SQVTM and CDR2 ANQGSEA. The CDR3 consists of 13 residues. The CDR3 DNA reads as TGCAGCGTTGAACTAGCGGGATACTACGAGCAGTACTTC. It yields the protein CSVELAGYYEQYF.

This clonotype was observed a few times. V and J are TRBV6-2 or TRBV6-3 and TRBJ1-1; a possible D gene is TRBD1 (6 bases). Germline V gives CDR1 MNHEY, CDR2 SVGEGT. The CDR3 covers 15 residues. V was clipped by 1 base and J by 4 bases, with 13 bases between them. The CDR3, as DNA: TGTGCCAGCAGTTACTATGGGGGCCGAGGCACTGAAGCTTTCTTT. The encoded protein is CASSYYGGRGTEAFF.

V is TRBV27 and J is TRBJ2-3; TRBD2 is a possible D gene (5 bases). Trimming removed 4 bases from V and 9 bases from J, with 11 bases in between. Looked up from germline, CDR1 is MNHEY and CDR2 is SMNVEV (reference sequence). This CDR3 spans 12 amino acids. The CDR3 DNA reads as TGTGCCAGCAGTTCAATTGGGGAGACGCAGTATTTT. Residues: CASSSIGETQYF.

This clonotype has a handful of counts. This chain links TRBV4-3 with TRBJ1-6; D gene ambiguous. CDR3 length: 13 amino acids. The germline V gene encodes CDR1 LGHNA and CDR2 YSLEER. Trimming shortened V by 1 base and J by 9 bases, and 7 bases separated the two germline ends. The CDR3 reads CASSQGSGSPLHF. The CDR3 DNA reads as TGCGCCAGCAGCCAAGGGTCTGGTTCACCCCTCCACTTT.

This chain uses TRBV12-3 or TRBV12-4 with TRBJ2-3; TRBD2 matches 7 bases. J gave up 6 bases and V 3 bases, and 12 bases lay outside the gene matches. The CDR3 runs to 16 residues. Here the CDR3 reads CASSFLVGGGWDTQYF. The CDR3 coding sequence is TGTGCCAGCAGTTTTCTGGTGGGGGGGGGATGGGATACGCAGTATTTT.

CDR3 nucleotide sequence: TGTGCCATCAGTGACCGGGACCTCAGCTCCTACAATGAGCAGTTCTTC. This gives the protein CAISDRDLSSYNEQFF. The V and J genes are TRBV10-3 and TRBJ2-1; either TRBD1 or TRBD2 may fit D (5 bases each). Germline V gives CDR1 ENHRY, CDR2 SYGVKD. The CDR3 consists of 16 residues. Trimming took off 3 bases at V and 0 bases at J, with 12 bases between the two ends.

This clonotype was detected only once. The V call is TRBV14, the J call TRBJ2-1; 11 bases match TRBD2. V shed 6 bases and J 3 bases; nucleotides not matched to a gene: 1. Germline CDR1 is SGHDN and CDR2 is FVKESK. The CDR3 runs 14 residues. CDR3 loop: CASRGTSGYNEQFF. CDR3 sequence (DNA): TGTGCCAGCAGGGGGACTAGCGGCTACAATGAGCAGTTCTTC. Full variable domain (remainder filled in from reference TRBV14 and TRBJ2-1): EAGVTQFPSHSVIEKGQTVTLRCDPISGHDNLYWYRRVMGKEIKFLLHFVKESKQDESGMPNNRFLAERTGGTYSTLKVQPAELEDSGVYFCASRGTSGYNEQFFGPGTRLTVL.

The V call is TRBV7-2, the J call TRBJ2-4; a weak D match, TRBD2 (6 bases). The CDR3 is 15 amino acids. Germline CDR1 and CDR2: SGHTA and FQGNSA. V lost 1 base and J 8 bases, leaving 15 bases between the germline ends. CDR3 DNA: TGTGCCAGCAGCTTAGTGGGTGGGCCGGGGGACATTCAGTACTTC. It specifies CASSLVGGPGDIQYF.

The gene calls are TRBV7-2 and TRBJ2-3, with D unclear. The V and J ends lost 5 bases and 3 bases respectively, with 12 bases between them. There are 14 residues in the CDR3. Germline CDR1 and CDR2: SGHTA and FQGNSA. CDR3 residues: CASSPTGKTDTQYF. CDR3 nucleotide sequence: TGTGCCAGCAGCCCCACTGGAAAGACAGATACGCAGTATTTT.

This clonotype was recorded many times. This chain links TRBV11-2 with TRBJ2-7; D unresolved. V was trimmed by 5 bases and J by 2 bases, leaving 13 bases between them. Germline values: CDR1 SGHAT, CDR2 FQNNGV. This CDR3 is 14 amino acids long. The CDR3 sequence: CASSVAGNPYEQYF. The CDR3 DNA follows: TGTGCCAGCAGCGTCGCAGGTAACCCCTACGAGCAGTACTTC.

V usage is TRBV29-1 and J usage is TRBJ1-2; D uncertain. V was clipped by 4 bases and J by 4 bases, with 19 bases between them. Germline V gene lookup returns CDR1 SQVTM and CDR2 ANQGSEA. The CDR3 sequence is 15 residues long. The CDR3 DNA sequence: TGCAGCGTTGGAACCTGGGAAACCAGAGGCTATGGCTACACCTTC. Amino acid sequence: CSVGTWETRGYGYTF.

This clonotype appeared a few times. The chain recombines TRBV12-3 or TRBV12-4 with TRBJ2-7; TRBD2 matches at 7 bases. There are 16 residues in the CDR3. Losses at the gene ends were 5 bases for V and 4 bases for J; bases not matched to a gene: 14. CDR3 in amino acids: CASSPTLAVKVYEQYF. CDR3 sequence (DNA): TGTGCCAGCAGTCCGACGCTAGCGGTGAAGGTTTACGAGCAGTACTTC.

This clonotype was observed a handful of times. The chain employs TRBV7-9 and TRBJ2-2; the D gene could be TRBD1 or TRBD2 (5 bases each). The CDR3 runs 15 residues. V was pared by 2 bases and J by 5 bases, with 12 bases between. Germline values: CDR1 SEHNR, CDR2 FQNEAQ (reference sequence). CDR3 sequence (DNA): TGTGCCAGCAGCTTACTGGGGGAAGGGACCGGGGAGCTGTTTTTT. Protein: CASSLLGEGTGELFF.

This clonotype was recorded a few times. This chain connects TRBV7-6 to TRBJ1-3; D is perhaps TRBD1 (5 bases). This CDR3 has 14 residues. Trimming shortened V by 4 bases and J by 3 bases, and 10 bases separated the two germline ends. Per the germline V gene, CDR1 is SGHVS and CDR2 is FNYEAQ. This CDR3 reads CASSSQVHGNTIYF. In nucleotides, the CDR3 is TGTGCCAGCAGCTCACAGGTTCATGGAAACACCATATATTTT.

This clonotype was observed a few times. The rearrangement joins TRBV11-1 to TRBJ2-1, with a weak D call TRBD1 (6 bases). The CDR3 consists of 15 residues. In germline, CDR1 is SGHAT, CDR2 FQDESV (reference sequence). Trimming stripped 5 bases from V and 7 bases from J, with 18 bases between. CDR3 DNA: TGTGCCAGCAGCCCGGACAGTCACTATGCGAATGAGCAGTTCTTC. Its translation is CASSPDSHYANEQFF.

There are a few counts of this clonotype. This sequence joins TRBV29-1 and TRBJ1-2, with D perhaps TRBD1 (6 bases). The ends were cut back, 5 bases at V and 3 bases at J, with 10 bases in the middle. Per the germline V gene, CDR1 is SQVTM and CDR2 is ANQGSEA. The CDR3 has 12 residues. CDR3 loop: CSVLGGDYGYTF. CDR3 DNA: TGCAGCGTTTTAGGGGGGGACTATGGCTACACCTTC.

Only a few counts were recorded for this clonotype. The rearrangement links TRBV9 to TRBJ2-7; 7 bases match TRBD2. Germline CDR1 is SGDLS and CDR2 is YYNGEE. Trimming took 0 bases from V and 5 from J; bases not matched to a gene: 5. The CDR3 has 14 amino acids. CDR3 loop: CASSVGAGSDEQYF. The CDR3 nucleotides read TGTGCCAGCAGCGTAGGAGCGGGGAGCGACGAGCAGTACTTC.

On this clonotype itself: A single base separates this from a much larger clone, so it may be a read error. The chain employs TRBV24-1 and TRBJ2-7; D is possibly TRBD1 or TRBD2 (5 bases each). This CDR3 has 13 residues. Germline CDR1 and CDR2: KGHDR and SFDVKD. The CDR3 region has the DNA TGTGCCACCGGGACGGACACAACCTACGAGCACTACTTC. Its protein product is CATGTDTTYEHYF.

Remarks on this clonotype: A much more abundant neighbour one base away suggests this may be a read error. CDR3 coding DNA: TGTGCCAACAGCTCCGGCGTTCAGACCCAGTACTTC. Translating gives CANSSGVQTQYF. The chain is built from TRBV11-2 and TRBJ2-5; D gene uncertain. CDR3 length: 12 amino acids. Germline V lookup: CDR1 SGHAT, CDR2 FQNNGV.

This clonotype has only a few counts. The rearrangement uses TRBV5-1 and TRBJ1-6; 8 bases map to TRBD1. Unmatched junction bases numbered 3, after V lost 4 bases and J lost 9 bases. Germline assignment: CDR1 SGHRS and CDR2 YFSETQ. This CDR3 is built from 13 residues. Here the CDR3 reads CASSKTGGSPLHF. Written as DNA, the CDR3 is TGCGCCAGCAGCAAAACAGGGGGTTCACCCCTCCACTTT.

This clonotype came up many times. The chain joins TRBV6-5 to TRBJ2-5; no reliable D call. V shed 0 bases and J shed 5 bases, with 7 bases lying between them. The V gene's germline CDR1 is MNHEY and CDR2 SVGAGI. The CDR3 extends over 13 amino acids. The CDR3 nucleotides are TGTGCCAGCAGTTACTCGATTATCGAGACCCAGTACTTC. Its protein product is CASSYSIIETQYF.

The CDR3 DNA reads TGTGCCAGCAGCCCCCGGTCAGAGACCTACGAGCAGTACTTC. This sequence encodes CASSPRSETYEQYF. This rearrangement joins TRBV7-2 to TRBJ2-7; D is ambiguous. The CDR3 runs to 14 residues. V lost 5 bases and J 2 bases, leaving 13 bases between the germline ends. Germline lookup yields CDR1 SGHTA and CDR2 FQGNSA.

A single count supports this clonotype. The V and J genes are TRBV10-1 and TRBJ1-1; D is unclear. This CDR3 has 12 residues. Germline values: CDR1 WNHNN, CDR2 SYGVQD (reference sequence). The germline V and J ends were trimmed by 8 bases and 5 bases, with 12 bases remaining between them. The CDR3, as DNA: TGCGCCAGCGCCCCGGGGATGACTGAAGCTTTCTTT. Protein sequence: CASAPGMTEAFF.

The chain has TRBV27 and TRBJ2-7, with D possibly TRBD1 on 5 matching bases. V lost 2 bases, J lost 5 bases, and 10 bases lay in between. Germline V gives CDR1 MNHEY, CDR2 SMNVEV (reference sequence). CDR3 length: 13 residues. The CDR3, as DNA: TGTGCCAGCAGTTTACAGGGCTTCAACGAGCAGTACTTC. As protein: CASSLQGFNEQYF.

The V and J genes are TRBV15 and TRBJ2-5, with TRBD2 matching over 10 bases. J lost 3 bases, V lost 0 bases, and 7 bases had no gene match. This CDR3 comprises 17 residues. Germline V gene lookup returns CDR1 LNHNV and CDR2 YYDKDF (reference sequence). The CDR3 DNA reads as TGTGCCACCAGCAGAGAGTGGGCTAGCGGGAGAGAAGAGACCCAGTACTTC. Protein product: CATSREWASGREETQYF.

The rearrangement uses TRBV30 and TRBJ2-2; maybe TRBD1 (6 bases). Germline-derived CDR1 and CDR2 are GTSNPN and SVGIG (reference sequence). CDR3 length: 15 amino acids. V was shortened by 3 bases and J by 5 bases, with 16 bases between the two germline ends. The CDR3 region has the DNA TGTGCCTGGAGCCCCGGGCAGGGGAATACCGGGGAGCTGTTTTTT. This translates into CAWSPGQGNTGELFF.